This T cell receptor (beta chain) stems from a study of OX40 agonist ivuxolimab in advanced cancers. Across the study: Having had anti-PD-1, anti-PD-L1 or anti-CTLA-4 therapy before was allowed, and about 40% had some.

The CDR3 loop spans 12 amino acids. Germline V gene sequence: CDR1 MDHEN, CDR2 SYDVKM. Trimming took off 4 bases at V and 3 bases at J, with 7 bases between the two ends. Using immunoSEQ multiplex PCR, the repertoire was profiled, and TCRdb retains in-frame clones only, with some absent. The profile shows roughly 57,000 clones, about 81% of them singletons. The gene calls are TRBV28 and TRBJ2-7, with no clear D. The source of this sequence is an adult with an advanced solid tumor such as melanoma, head and neck, liver or kidney cancer. The sample was CD4+ or CD8+ T cells sorted from blood, taken in a trial of the OX40 agonist ivuxolimab. The CDR3 loop reads CASSSLLYEQYF. CDR3 coding DNA: TGTGCCAGCAGTTCACTCCTCTACGAGCAGTACTTC.